A single sample is the source of the 6 T cell receptor beta chains below, sequenced in a study of cytomegalovirus exposure and HLA in healthy donors. Primers: 60 Vbeta forward and 13 Jbeta reverse. Sequencing used immunoSEQ multiplex PCR; TCRdb keeps in-frame clones, though not all of them. This sample has under 200,000 clones; 82% occur once, and the top ten carry about 10%. The sample comprised PBMCs. The receptors stem from a man aged 45 to 65 in good health and CMV-seropositive.

The rearrangement joins TRBV4-2 to TRBJ1-1, with D perhaps matching TRBD1 (6 bases). Trimming cost V 0 bases and J 5 bases, with 19 bases left between them. Germline V lookup: CDR1 LGHNA, CDR2 YNFKEQ. The CDR3 has 17 amino acids. CDR3 residues: CASSQESGGAERTEAFF. CDR3 sequence (DNA): TGTGCCAGCAGCCAAGAATCGGGGGGGGCTGAAAGGACTGAAGCTTTCTTT.

The chain employs TRBV7-3 and TRBJ2-2; D unclear. Germline V gives CDR1 SGHTA, CDR2 FQGTGA. The V and J ends lost 2 bases and 3 bases respectively, with 4 bases between them. CDR3 length: 13 amino acids. The CDR3 protein is CASSLRHTGELFF. CDR3 sequence (DNA): TGTGCCAGCAGCTTACGTCACACCGGGGAGCTGTTTTTT.

The genes are TRBV14 and TRBJ2-3; TRBD2 is a possible D gene (7 bases). The CDR3 totals 14 residues. Trimming left V 4 bases short and J 4 bases short, with 12 bases between. Germline-derived CDR1 and CDR2 are SGHDN and FVKESK. The CDR3 is CASSRGGAADTQYF. CDR3 in DNA: TGTGCCAGCAGCCGAGGGGGGGCGGCAGATACGCAGTATTTT.

This clone was picked up a small number of times. V gene TRBV7-6 combines with J gene TRBJ2-7, with 8 positions matching TRBD1. Germline V gives CDR1 SGHVS, CDR2 FNYEAQ. The trim removed 5 bases at V and 2 bases at J, leaving 5 bases unmatched. The CDR3 sequence is 14 residues long. The CDR3 region is CASSPRTGTYEQYF. The CDR3 nucleotides are TGTGCCAGCAGCCCCCGGACAGGGACCTACGAGCAGTACTTC.

The rearrangement links TRBV5-1 to TRBJ2-7, with 8 bases fitting TRBD1. CDR1 SGHRS and CDR2 YFSETQ come from the germline V gene. The length of the CDR3 is 15 residues. V trimming: 2 bases; J trimming: 4 bases; junction bases outside the gene matches: 8. The DNA of the CDR3 is TGCGCCAGCAGCTTCATGACAGGGGCGGAGTACGAGCAGTACTTC. Its protein product is CASSFMTGAEYEQYF.

The gene calls are TRBV30 and TRBJ1-1; D is ambiguous. The ends were cut back, 3 bases at V and 1 base at J, with 9 bases in the middle. This CDR3 contains 13 residues. Germline CDR1 reads GTSNPN; CDR2 reads SVGIG (reference sequence). The chain's CDR3 is CAWSATANTEAFF. CDR3 DNA sequence: TGTGCCTGGAGCGCCACAGCGAACACTGAAGCTTTCTTT.